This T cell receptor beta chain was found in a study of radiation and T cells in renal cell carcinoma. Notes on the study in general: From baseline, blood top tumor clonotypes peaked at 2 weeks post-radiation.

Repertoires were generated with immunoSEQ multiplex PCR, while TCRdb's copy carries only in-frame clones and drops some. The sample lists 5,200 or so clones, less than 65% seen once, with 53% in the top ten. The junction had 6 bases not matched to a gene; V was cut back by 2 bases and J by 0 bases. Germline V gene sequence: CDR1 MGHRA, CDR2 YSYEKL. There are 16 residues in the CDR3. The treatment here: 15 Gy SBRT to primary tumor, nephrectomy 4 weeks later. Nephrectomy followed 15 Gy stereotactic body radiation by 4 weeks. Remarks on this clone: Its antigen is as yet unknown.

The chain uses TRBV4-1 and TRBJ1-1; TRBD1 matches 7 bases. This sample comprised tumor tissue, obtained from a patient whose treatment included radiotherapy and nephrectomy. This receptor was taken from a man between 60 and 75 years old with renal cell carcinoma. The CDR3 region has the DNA TGCGCCAGCAGCCAACCGGGACAGAGGATGAACACTGAAGCTTTCTTT. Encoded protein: CASSQPGQRMNTEAFF.